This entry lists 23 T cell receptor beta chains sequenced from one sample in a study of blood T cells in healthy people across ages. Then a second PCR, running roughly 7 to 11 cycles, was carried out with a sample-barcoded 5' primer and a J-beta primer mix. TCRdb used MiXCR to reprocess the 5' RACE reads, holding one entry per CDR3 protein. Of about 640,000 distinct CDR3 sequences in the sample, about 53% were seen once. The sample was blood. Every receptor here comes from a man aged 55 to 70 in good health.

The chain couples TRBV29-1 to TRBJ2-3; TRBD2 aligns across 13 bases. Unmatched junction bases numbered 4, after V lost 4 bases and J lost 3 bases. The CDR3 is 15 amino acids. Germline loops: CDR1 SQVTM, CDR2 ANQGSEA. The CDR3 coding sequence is TGCAGCGTTGGACTAGCGGGGGGTATAACAGATACGCAGTATTTT. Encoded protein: CSVGLAGGITDTQYF.

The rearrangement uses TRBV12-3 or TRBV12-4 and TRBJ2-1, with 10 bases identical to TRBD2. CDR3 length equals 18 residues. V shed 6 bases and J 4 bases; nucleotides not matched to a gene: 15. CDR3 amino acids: CASSQHWSGGAAYNEQFF. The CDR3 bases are TGTGCCAGCAGCCAGCATTGGAGCGGGGGGGCCGCTTACAATGAGCAGTTCTTC.

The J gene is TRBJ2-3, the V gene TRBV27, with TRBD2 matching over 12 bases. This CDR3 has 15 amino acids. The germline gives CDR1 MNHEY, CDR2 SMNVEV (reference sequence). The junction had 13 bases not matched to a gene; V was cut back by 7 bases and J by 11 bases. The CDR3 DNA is TGTGCCAGCAAACCTAGCGGGGGGGGATCCGAGAAGCAGTATTTT. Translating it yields CASKPSGGGSEKQYF.

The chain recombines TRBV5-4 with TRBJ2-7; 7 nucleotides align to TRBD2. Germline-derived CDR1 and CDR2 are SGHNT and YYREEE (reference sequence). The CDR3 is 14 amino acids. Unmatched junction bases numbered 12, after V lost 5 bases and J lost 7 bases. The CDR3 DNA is TGTGCCAGCAGGGCTCCTAGCGGATACAATGAGCAGTACTTC. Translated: CASRAPSGYNEQYF.

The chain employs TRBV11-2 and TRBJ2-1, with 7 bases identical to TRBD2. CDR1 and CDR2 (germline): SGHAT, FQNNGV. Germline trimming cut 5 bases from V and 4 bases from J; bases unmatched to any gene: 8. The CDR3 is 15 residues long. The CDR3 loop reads CASSLSSGQYNEQFF. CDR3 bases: TGTGCCAGCAGCCTCTCTAGCGGACAATACAATGAGCAGTTCTTC.

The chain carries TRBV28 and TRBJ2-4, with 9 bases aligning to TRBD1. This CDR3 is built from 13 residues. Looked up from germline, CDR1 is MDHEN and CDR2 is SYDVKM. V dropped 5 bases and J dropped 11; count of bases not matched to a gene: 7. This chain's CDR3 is CASSPRTGAVQYF. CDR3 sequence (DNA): TGTGCCAGCAGTCCCCGGACAGGGGCAGTTCAGTACTTC.

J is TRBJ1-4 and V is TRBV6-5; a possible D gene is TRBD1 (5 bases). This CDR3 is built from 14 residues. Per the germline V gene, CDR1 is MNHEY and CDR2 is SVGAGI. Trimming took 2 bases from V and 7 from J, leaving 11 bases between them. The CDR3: CASSYMGVGEKLFF. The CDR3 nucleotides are TGTGCCAGCAGTTACATGGGGGTTGGTGAAAAACTGTTTTTT.

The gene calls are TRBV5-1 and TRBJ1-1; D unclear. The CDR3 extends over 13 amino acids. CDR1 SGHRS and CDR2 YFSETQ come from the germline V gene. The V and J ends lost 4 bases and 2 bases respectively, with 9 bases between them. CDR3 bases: TGCGCCAGCAGCAAAACAGCTAACACTGAAGCTTTCTTT. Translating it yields CASSKTANTEAFF.

For the CDR3, the DNA is TGCAGCGTTGAGTACACGCGAGGGGATACGCAGTATTTT. Encoded protein: CSVEYTRGDTQYF. V usage is TRBV29-1 and J usage is TRBJ2-3, with D perhaps TRBD2 (5 bases). The V gene lost 3 bases and the J gene lost 6 bases, with 13 bases spanning the gap. Germline V lookup: CDR1 SQVTM, CDR2 ANQGSEA. The CDR3 spans 13 residues.

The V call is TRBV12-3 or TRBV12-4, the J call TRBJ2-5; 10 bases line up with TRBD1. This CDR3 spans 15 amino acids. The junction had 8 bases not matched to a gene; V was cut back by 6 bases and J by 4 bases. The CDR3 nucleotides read TGTGCCAGCAGCCCTCGACAGGGGGCTGTAGAGACCCAGTACTTC. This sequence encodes CASSPRQGAVETQYF.

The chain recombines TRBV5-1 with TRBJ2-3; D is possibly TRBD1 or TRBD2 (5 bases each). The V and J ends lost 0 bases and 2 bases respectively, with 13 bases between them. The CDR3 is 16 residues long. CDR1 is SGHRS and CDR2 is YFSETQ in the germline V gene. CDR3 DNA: TGCGCCAGCAGCTTGGAGGGGAGAGGGGTCACAGATACGCAGTATTTT. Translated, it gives CASSLEGRGVTDTQYF.

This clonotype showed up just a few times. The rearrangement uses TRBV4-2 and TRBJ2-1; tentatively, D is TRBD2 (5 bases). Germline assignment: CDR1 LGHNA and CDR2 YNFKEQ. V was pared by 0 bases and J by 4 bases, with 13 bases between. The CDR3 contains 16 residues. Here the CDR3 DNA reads TGTGCCAGCAGCCAAGATCTGAGGGCTGCGTACAATGAGCAGTTCTTC. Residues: CASSQDLRAAYNEQFF.

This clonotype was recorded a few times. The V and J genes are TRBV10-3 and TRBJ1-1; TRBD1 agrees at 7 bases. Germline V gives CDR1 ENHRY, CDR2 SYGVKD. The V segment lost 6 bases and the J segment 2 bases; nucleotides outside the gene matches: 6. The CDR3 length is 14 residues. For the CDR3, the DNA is TGTGCCATCAGCAAGGACAGGAGTAACACTGAAGCTTTCTTT. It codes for CAISKDRSNTEAFF.

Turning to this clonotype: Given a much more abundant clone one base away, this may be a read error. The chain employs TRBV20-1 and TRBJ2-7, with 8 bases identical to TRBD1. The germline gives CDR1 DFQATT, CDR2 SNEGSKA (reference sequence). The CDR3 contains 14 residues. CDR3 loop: CRARNPTGAYEQYF. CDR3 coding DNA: TGCAGGGCTAGGAACCCGACAGGGGCCTACGAGCAGTACTTC.

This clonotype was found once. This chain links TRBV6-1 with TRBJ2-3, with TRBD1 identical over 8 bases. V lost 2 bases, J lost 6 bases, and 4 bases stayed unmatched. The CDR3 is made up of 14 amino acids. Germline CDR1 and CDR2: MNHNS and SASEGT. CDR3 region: CASSESRGPDTQYF. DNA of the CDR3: TGTGCCAGCAGTGAATCCAGGGGGCCTGATACGCAGTATTTT.

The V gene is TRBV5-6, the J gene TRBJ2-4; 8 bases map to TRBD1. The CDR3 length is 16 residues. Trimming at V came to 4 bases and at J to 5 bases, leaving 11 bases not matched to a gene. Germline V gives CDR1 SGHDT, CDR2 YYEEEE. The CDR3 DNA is TGTGCCAGCAGCGGTAGGACAGGGAGTATTGAAAACATTCAGTACTTC. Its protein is CASSGRTGSIENIQYF.

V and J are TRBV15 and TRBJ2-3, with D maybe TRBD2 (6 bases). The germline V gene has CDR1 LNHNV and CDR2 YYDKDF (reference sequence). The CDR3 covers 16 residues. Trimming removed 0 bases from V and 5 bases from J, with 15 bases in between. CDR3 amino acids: CATSRDLGGAGDTQYF. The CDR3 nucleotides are TGTGCCACCAGCAGAGATCTCGGCGGGGCGGGAGATACGCAGTATTTT. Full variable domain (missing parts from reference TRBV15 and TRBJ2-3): DAMVIQNPRYQVTQFGKPVTLSCSQTLNHNVMYWYQQKSSQAPKLLFHYYDKDFNNEADTPDNFQSRRPNTSFCFLDIRSPGLGDTAMYLCATSRDLGGAGDTQYFGPGTRLTVL.

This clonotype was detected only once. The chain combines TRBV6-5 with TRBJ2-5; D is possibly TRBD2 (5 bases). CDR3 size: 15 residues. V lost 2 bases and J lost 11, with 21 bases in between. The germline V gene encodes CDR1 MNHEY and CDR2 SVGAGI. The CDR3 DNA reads TGTGCCAGCAGTTACCGGGAACTGCCGTACGTGAAGCAGTACTTC. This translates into CASSYRELPYVKQYF.

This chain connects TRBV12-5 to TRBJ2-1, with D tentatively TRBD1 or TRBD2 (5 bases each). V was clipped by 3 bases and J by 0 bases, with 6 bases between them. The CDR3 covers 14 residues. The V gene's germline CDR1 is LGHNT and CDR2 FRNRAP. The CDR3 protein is CASGLGTSYNEQFF. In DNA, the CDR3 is TGTGCTAGTGGTTTAGGGACCTCCTACAATGAGCAGTTCTTC.

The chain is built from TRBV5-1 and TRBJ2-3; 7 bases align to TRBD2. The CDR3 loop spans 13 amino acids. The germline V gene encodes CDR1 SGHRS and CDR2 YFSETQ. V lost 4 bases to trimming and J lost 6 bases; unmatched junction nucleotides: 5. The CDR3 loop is CASSPDGRDTQYF. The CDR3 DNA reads TGCGCCAGCAGCCCGGACGGGAGGGATACGCAGTATTTT.

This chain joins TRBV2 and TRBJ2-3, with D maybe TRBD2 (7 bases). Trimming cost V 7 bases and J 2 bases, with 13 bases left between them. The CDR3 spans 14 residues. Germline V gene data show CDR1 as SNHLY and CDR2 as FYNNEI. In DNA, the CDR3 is TGTGCCAGCAAAGGGGGGGTCAACACAGATACGCAGTATTTT. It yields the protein CASKGGVNTDTQYF.

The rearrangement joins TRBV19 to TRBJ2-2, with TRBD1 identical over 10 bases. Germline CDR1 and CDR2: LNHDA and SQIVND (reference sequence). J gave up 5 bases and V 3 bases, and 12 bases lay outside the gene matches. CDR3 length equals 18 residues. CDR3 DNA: TGTGCCAGTAGTATCTCGCCGACAGGGGGCGGAAGGACCGGGGAGCTGTTTTTT. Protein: CASSISPTGGGRTGELFF.

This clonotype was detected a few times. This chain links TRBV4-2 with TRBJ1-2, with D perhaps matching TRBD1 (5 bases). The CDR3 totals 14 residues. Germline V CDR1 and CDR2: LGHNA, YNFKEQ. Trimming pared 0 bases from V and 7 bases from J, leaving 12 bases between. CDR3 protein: CASSQDNQGSGYTF. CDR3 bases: TGTGCCAGCAGCCAAGATAACCAGGGTAGTGGCTACACCTTC.